The next 19 T cell receptor beta chains were all read from a single sample in a study of T-cell reconstitution after alpha-beta-depleted transplantation in children. Unique molecular identifiers were used in preparing the TCRbeta library. One entry per CDR3 protein results from TCRdb running MiXCR on the PCR reads. The table lists more than 500,000 distinct CDR3 sequences, approximately 10% of them singletons. This material consisted of PBMCs, mostly from graft donor cells, taken 180 days after TCRalphabeta/CD19-depleted stem cell transplant. All receptors come from a female patient aged 2-15 years who had a stem cell transplant for aplastic anemia, so the T cells may come from the graft donor.

The CDR3: CATSRTAGTGPRETQYF. The CDR3 coding sequence is TGTGCCACCAGCAGAACCGCTGGGACAGGGCCACGGGAGACCCAGTACTTC. V is TRBV15 and J is TRBJ2-5; TRBD1 agrees at 9 bases. Per germline, CDR1 LNHNV and CDR2 YYDKDF (reference sequence). V was clipped by 2 bases and J by 5 bases; unmatched bases: 12. CDR3 length: 17 residues.

V and J are TRBV5-8 and TRBJ1-4, with 7 bases fitting TRBD1. This CDR3 is 16 amino acids long. CDR1 and CDR2 (germline): SGHTS, YDEGEE. V shed 4 bases and J 5 bases; nucleotides not matched to a gene: 11. DNA for the CDR3: TGTGCCAGCAGCCCGGGGACAGCGGGGGGGAATGAAAAACTGTTTTTT. This codes for CASSPGTAGGNEKLFF.

The V and J genes are TRBV3-2 and TRBJ2-1; TRBD2 is taken as the D call from the table, unchecked against the DNA. TRBV3-2 is a recognized pseudogene. The CDR3 contains 23 residues. CDR3 region: CASDKLGLAGALAFTAIYNEQFF. The CDR3 bases are TGTGCCAGCGACAAGTTGGGACTAGCGGGGGCCCTAGCTTTTACTGCCATCTACAATGAGCAGTTCTTC.

The genes are TRBV5-1 and TRBJ1-2; unclear D gene. Trimming left V 0 bases short and J 3 bases short, with 9 bases between. The CDR3 extends over 14 amino acids. Germline V gene lookup returns CDR1 SGHRS and CDR2 YFSETQ. In nucleotides, the CDR3 is TGCGCCAGCAGCTTGGAAGTTTGGGACTATGGCTACACCTTC. The encoded protein is CASSLEVWDYGYTF.

CDR3 nucleotides: TGTGCCAGCAGATCCCTCCCTAGCGGATACAATGAGCAGTTCTTC. Translation gives CASRSLPSGYNEQFF. The chain couples TRBV28 to TRBJ2-1, with 7 bases aligning to TRBD2. Germline CDR1 MDHEN, CDR2 SYDVKM. V lost 6 bases, J lost 4 bases, and 9 bases stayed unmatched. This CDR3 spans 15 amino acids.

This clonotype was picked up many times. The chain carries TRBV29-1 and TRBJ1-1; D is uncertain. The CDR3 length is 14 residues. Germline CDR1 reads SQVTM; CDR2 reads ANQGSEA. The V and J ends lost 0 bases and 2 bases respectively, with 10 bases between them. This CDR3 reads CSVEDFSANTEAFF. The CDR3 DNA is TGCAGCGTTGAAGATTTTTCGGCTAACACTGAAGCTTTCTTT.

This clonotype was observed a handful of times. V usage is TRBV27 and J usage is TRBJ2-7, with TRBD2 matching 8 bases. This CDR3 has 15 amino acids. J gave up 0 bases and V 6 bases, and 7 bases lay outside the gene matches. Germline V gene data show CDR1 as MNHEY and CDR2 as SMNVEV (reference sequence). Written as DNA, the CDR3 is TGTGCCAGCAGCCGGGAGGGCCGTGGCTCCTACGAGCAGTACTTC. Protein: CASSREGRGSYEQYF.

The chain combines TRBV6-2 or TRBV6-3 with TRBJ2-1, with D perhaps TRBD2 (5 bases). The CDR3 totals 12 residues. CDR1 and CDR2 from the germline V gene are MNHEY and SVGEGT. The V end was cut by 7 bases, the J end by 8 bases, with 12 bases between. CDR3 in amino acids: CASKKRVDEQFF. Written as DNA, the CDR3 is TGTGCCAGCAAAAAGAGGGTGGATGAGCAGTTCTTC.

This clonotype has a count of ten or more. This chain links TRBV29-1 with TRBJ2-5, with D perhaps matching TRBD2 (7 bases). V shed 6 bases and J shed 4 bases, with 18 bases lying between them. Germline V lookup: CDR1 SQVTM, CDR2 ANQGSEA. This CDR3 has 14 residues. CDR3 nucleotides: TGCAGCGTGGCGGCCGGGGGGCGCTTAGAGACCCAGTACTTC. Protein: CSVAAGGRLETQYF.

This clonotype was recorded many times. The chain links TRBV28 to TRBJ2-7, with 12 positions matching TRBD2. Per germline, CDR1 MDHEN and CDR2 SYDVKM. CDR3 length: 16 amino acids. V lost 1 base, J lost 5 bases, and 6 bases stayed unmatched. CDR3 in amino acids: CASSLSRLAGVHEQYF. CDR3 in DNA: TGTGCCAGCAGTTTATCCCGACTAGCGGGAGTGCACGAGCAGTACTTC.

The chain combines TRBV21-1 with TRBJ2-2. TRBV21-1 is classified as a pseudogene. There are 10 residues in the CDR3. CDR3 sequence reads: CARWNGELFF. The CDR3 DNA reads TGTGCCAGGTGGAACGGGGAGCTGTTTTTT.

V gene TRBV30 combines with J gene TRBJ1-4, with 7 bases lining up with TRBD1. Per the germline V gene, CDR1 is GTSNPN and CDR2 is SVGIG (reference sequence). The length of the CDR3 is 14 residues. V lost 3 bases and J lost 8; bases outside the gene matches: 9. Here the CDR3 DNA reads TGTGCCTGGAGATTGGACAGGATTCGCGAAAAACTGTTTTTT. It specifies CAWRLDRIREKLFF.

This clonotype was counted between two and nine times. The J gene is TRBJ2-5, the V gene TRBV3-1, with D perhaps being TRBD1 or TRBD2 (6 bases each). V was pared by 3 bases and J by 5 bases, with 16 bases between. Germline-derived CDR1 and CDR2 are LGHDT and YNNKEL (reference sequence). This CDR3 has 15 residues. DNA of the CDR3: TGTGCCAGCAGCCAGGGGACGGGGGCGCGGGAGACCCAGTACTTC. Translation gives CASSQGTGARETQYF.

The V gene is TRBV19, the J gene TRBJ2-5, with D uncertain. The V gene lost 8 bases and the J gene lost 0 bases, with 10 bases spanning the gap. CDR3 size: 13 residues. Germline loops: CDR1 LNHDA, CDR2 SQIVND (reference sequence). Here the CDR3 DNA reads TGTGCCAGTTTCCCAGCCGACCAAGAGACCCAGTACTTC. Amino acids: CASFPADQETQYF.

This clonotype was observed a few times. This chain uses TRBV27 with TRBJ2-7; D is unclear. V was cut by 7 bases and J by 2 bases, with 9 bases left in between. Germline V gene lookup returns CDR1 MNHEY and CDR2 SMNVEV (reference sequence). CDR3 length: 12 amino acids. The CDR3 loop is CASKGAAYEQYF. CDR3 coding DNA: TGTGCCAGCAAGGGTGCAGCCTACGAGCAGTACTTC.

This clonotype was seen only a few times. The rearrangement links TRBV15 to TRBJ1-4; D unclear. The V end was cut by 3 bases, the J end by 0 bases, with 8 bases between. Germline V lookup: CDR1 LNHNV, CDR2 YYDKDF (reference sequence). The CDR3 is made up of 15 amino acids. The CDR3 loop reads CATSRVGATNEKLFF. DNA for the CDR3: TGTGCCACCAGCAGGGTTGGTGCAACTAATGAAAAACTGTTTTTT.

The chain links TRBV12-3 or TRBV12-4 to TRBJ2-2; D unresolved. This CDR3 is built from 15 residues. V was pared by 6 bases and J by 0 bases, with 11 bases between. The CDR3 sequence: CASSLDGPNTGELFF. The CDR3 region has the DNA TGTGCCAGCAGCTTGGACGGACCGAACACCGGGGAGCTGTTTTTT.

The J gene is TRBJ2-7, the V gene TRBV28; D might be TRBD2 (6 bases). Looked up from germline, CDR1 is MDHEN and CDR2 is SYDVKM. Trimming cost V 6 bases and J 5 bases, with 14 bases left between them. The CDR3 is 13 residues long. DNA of the CDR3: TGTGCCAGCAGGTCTCCCGGGAGTAACGAGCAGTACTTC. It codes for CASRSPGSNEQYF. Combining the CDR3 with reference TRBV28 and TRBJ2-7 gives the whole variable domain DVKVTQSSRYLVKRTGEKVFLECVQDMDHENMFWYRQDPGLGLRLIYFSYDVKMKEKGDIPEGYSVSREKKERFSLILESASTNQTSMYLCASRSPGSNEQYFGPGTRLTVT.

The chain couples TRBV10-1 to TRBJ2-7; TRBD2 matches 12 bases. Trimming at V came to 8 bases and at J to 2 bases, leaving 13 bases not matched to a gene. This CDR3 is built from 17 residues. Looked up from germline, CDR1 is WNHNN and CDR2 is SYGVQD (reference sequence). CDR3 amino acids: CASGLTSGSLVPYEQYV. The DNA of the CDR3 is TGCGCCAGCGGGTTGACTAGCGGGAGTCTGGTGCCCTACGAGCAGTACGTC.